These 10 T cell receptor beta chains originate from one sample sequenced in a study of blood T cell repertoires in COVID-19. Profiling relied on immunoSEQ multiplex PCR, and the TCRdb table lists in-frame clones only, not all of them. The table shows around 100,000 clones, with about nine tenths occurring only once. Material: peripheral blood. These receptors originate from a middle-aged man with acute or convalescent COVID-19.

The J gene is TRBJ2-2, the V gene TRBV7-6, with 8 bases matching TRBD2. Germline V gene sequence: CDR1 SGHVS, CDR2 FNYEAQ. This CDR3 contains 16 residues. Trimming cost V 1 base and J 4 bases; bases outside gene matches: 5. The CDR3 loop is CASSLVLAVSTGELFF. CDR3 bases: TGTGCCAGCAGCTTAGTACTAGCGGTTAGCACCGGGGAGCTGTTTTTT. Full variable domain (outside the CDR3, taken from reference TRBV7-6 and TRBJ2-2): GAGVSQSPRYKVTKRGQDVALRCDPISGHVSLYWYRQALGQGPEFLTYFNYEAQQDKSGLPNDRFSAERPEGSISTLTIQRTEQRDSAMYRCASSLVLAVSTGELFFGEGSRLTVL.

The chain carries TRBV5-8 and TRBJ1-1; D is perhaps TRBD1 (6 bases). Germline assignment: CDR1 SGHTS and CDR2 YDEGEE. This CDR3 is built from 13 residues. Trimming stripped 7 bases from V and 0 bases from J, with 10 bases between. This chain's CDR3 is CASPSGVNTEAFF. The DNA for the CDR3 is TGTGCCAGCCCCTCAGGGGTGAACACTGAAGCTTTCTTT.

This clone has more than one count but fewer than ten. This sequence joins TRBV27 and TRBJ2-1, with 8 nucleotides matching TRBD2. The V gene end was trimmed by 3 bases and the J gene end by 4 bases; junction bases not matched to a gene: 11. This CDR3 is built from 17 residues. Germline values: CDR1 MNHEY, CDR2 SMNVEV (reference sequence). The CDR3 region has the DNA TGTGCCAGCAGTTTTTCGGCTCGTAGCGGGGCATACAATGAGCAGTTCTTC. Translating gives CASSFSARSGAYNEQFF.

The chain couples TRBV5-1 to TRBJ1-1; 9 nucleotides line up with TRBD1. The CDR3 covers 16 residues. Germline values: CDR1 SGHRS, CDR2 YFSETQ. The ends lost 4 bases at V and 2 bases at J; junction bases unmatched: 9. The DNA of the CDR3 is TGCGCCAGCAGCATTACACCGGGACAGGGTAACACTGAAGCTTTCTTT. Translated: CASSITPGQGNTEAFF.

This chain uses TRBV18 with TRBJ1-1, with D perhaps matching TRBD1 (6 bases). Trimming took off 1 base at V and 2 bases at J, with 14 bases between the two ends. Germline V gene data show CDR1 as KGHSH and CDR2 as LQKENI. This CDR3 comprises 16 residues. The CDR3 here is CASSPRGAGENTEAFF. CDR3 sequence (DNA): TGTGCCAGCTCACCACGAGGTGCAGGGGAAAACACTGAAGCTTTCTTT.

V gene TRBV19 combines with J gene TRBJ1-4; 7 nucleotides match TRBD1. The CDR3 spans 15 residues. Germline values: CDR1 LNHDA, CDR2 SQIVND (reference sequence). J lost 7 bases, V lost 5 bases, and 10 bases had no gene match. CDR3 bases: TGTGCCAGTAGTGGGGGACAGAGGGTTCGTGAAAAACTGTTTTTT. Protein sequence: CASSGGQRVREKLFF.

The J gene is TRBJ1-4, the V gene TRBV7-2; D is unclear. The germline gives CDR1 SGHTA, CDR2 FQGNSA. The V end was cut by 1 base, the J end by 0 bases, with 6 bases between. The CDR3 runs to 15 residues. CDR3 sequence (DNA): TGTGCCAGCAGCTTAGTACCGGCAACTAATGAAAAACTGTTTTTT. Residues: CASSLVPATNEKLFF.

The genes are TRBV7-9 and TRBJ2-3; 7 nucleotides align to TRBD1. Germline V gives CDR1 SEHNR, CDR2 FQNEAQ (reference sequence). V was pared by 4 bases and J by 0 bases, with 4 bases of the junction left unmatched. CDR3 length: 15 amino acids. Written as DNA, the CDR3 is TGTGCCAGCAGCTGGGGACAGACTAGCACAGATACGCAGTATTTT. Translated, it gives CASSWGQTSTDTQYF.

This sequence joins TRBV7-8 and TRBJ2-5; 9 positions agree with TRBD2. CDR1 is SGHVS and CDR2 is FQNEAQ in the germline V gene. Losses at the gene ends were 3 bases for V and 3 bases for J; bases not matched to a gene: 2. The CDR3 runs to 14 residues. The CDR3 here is CASSFSGSEETQYF. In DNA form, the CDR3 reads TGTGCCAGCAGCTTTAGCGGGAGTGAAGAGACCCAGTACTTC.

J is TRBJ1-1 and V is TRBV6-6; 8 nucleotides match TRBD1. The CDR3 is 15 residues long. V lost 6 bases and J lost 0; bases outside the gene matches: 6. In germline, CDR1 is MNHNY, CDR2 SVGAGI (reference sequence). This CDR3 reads CASRDREVLNTEAFF. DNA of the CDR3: TGTGCCAGCAGGGACAGGGAAGTTTTGAACACTGAAGCTTTCTTT.